This section outlines one T cell receptor beta chain sequence together with its context. The method was immunoSEQ multiplex PCR; TCRdb's version includes in-frame clones alone and lacks a portion of them. The data contain millions of clones, around nine tenths of them singletons. These data are taken from a study of shared clonotypes between healthy human individuals. CDR1 and CDR2 from the germline V gene are SGHRS and YFSETQ. The germline V and J ends were trimmed by 2 bases and 3 bases, with 5 bases remaining between them. This CDR3 is built from 12 residues. Material: naive CD4+ T cells sorted from blood. Stated subset: CD45RA+ positively selected. The chain has TRBV5-1 and TRBJ2-5; D is unresolved. This sequence was found in a young man in good health. CDR3 bases: TGCGCCAGCAGCTTCTGGGAAGAGACCCAGTACTTC. As protein: CASSFWEETQYF.